This note documents a single T cell receptor beta chain sequence. Its antigen is not known. This specimen belongs to a study of glioma-infiltrating T cells. Using RNA template, CDR3s of TCR alpha and beta were amplified with iRepertoire arm-PCR. Tissue mRNA or PBMC total RNA, roughly 95-400 ng, went into one-step reverse transcription and amplification. TCRdb reanalysed the multiplex PCR reads using MiXCR and keeps one entry per CDR3 protein. The profile covers 150,000 to 200,000 distinct CDR3 sequences, with more than 35% appearing a single time and over 4% taken by the ten largest. V was trimmed by 1 base and J by 2 bases, leaving 12 bases between them. The CDR3 sequence is 15 residues long. Germline CDR1 reads SGHTA; CDR2 reads FQGNSA. Findings and caveats of the study: Gliomas, especially low-grade, showed above-expected tissue-blood divergence; non-neoplastic patients showed below. Tissue and blood shared very few CDR3 sequences.

The receptor was derived from a human donor with low-grade glioma or glioblastoma, undergoing nonglioma brain surgery, or in good health (not recorded which). The source material was glioma tissue, nonneoplastic brain tissue, or PBMCs (not recorded which). This chain links TRBV7-2 with TRBJ2-7; D gene ambiguous. The CDR3 nucleotides read TGTGCCAGCAGCTTAGATGGTGGGGTGGCCTACGAGCAGTACTTC. Encoded protein: CASSLDGGVAYEQYF.